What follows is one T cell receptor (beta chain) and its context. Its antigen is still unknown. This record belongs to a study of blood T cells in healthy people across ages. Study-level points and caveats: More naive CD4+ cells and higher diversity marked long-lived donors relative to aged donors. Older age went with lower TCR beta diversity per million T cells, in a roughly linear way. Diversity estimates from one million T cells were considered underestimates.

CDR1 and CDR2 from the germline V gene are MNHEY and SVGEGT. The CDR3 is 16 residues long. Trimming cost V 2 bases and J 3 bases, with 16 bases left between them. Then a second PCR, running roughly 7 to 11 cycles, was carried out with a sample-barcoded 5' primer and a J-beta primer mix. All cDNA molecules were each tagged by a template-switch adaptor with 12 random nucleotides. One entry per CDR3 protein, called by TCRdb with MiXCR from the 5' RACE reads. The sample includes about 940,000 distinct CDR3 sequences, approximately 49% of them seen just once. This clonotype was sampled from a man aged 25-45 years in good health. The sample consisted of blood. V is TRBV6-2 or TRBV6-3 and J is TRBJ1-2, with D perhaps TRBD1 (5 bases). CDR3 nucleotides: TGTGCCAGCAGTTACGGAGGCCAGCAGGGCTACTATGGCTACACCTTC. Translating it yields CASSYGGQQGYYGYTF.